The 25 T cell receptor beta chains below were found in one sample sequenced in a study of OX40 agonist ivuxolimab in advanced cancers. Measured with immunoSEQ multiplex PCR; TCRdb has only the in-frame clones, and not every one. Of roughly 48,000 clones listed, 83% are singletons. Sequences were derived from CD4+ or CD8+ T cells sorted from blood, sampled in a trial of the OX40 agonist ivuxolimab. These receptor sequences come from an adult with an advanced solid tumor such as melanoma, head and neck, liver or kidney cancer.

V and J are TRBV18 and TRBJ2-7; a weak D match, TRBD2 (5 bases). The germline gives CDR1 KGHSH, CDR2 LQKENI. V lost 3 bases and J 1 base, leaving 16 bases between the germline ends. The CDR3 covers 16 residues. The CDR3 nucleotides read TGTGCCAGCTCACCTGATACCATCCGGGAATCCTACGAGCAGTACTTC. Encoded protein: CASSPDTIRESYEQYF.

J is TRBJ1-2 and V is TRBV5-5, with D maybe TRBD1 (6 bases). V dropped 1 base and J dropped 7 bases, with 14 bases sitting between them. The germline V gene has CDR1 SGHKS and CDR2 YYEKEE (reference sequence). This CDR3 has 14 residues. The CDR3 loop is CASSLTGQGVGYTF. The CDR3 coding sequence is TGTGCCAGCAGCTTGACAGGGCAAGGGGTTGGCTACACCTTC.

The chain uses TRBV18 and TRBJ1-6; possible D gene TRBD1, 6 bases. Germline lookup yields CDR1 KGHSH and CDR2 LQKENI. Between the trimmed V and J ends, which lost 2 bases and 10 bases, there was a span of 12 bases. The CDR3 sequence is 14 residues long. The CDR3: CASSPSGEYSPLHF. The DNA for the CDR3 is TGTGCCAGCTCACCATCAGGGGAGTACTCACCCCTCCACTTT.

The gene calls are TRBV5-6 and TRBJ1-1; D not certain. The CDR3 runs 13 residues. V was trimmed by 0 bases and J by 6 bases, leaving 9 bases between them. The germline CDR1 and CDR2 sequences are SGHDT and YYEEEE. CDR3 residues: CASSLVRDAEAFF. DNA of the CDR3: TGTGCCAGCAGCTTGGTAAGGGATGCTGAAGCTTTCTTT.

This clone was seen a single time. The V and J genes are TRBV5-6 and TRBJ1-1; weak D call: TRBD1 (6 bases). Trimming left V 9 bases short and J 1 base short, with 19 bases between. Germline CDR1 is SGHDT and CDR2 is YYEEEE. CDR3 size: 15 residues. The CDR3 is CATAMGAASNTEAFF. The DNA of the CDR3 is TGTGCCACCGCGATGGGGGCGGCTTCGAACACTGAAGCTTTCTTT.

The CDR3 sequence: CASNPTSVAKNIQYF. The CDR3 region has the DNA TGTGCCAGCAACCCGACAAGTGTAGCCAAAAACATTCAGTACTTC. V usage is TRBV2 and J usage is TRBJ2-4; D is ambiguous. Trimming took off 7 bases at V and 0 bases at J, with 13 bases between the two ends. The CDR3 covers 15 residues. Germline-derived CDR1 and CDR2 are SNHLY and FYNNEI.

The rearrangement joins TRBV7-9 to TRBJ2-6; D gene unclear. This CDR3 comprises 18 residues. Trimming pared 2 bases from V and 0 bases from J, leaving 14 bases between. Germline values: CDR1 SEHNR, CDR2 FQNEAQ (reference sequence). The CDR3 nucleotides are TGTGCCAGCAGCTTAAAGGGCCCCCCGGGCTCTGGGGCCAACGTCCTGACTTTC. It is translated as CASSLKGPPGSGANVLTF.

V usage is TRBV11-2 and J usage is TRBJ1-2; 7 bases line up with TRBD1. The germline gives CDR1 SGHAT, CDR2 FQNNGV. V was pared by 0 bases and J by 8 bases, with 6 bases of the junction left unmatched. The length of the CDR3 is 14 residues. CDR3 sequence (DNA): TGTGCCAGCAGCTTAGATAGGGACAGCGGAGGCTACACCTTC. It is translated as CASSLDRDSGGYTF.

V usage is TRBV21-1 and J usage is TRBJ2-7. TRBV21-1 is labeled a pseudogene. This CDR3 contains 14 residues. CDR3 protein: CASNRGRPCNEQYF. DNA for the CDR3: TGTGCCAGCAACCGCGGACGGCCTTGCAACGAGCAGTACTTC.

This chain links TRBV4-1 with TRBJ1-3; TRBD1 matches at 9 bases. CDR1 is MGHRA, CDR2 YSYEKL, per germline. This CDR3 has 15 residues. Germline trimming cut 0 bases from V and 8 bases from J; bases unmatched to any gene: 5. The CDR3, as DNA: TGCGCCAGCAGCCAAGAGGACAGGGGTTTAGACACCATATATTTT. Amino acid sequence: CASSQEDRGLDTIYF.

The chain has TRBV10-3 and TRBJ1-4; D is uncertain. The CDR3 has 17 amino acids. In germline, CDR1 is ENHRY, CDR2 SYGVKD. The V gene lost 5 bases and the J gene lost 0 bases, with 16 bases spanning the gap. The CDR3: CAISQVPQTATNEKLFF. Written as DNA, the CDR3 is TGTGCCATCAGTCAGGTCCCCCAAACCGCAACTAATGAAAAACTGTTTTTT.

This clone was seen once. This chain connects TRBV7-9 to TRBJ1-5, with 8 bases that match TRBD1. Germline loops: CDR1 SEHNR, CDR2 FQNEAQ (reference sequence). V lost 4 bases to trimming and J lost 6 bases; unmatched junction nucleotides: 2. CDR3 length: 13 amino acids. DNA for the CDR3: TGTGCCAGCAGCTCAGACAGGGGTCAGCCCCAGCATTTT. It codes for CASSSDRGQPQHF.

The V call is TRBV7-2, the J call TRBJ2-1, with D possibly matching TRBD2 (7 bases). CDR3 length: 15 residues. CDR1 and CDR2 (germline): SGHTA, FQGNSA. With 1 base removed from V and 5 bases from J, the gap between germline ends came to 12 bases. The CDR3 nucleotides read TGTGCCAGCAGCTTAGACGCGGGGGCCGACAATGAGCAGTTCTTC. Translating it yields CASSLDAGADNEQFF.

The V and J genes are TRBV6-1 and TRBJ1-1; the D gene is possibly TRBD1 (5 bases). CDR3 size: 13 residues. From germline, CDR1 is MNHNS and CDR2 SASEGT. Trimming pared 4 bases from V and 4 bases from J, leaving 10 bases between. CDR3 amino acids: CASSAGTSTEAFF. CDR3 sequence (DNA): TGTGCCAGCAGTGCGGGGACCAGCACTGAAGCTTTCTTT.

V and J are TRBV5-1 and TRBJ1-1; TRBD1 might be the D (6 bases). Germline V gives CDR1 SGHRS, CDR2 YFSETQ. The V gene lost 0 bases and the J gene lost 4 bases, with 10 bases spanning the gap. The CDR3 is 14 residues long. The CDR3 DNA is TGCGCCAGCAGCTTGGTGGGGGGCGGCACTGAAGCTTTCTTT. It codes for CASSLVGGGTEAFF.

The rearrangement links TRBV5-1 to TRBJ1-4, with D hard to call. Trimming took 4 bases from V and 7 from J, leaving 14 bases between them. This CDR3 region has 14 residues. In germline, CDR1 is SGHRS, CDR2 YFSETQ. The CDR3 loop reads CASSEGVSGEKLFF. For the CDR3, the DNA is TGCGCCAGCAGCGAAGGAGTTTCTGGTGAAAAACTGTTTTTT. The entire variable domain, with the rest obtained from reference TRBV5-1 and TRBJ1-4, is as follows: KAGVTQTPRYLIKTRGQQVTLSCSPISGHRSVSWYQQTPGQGLQFLFEYFSETQRNKGNFPGRFSGRQFSNSRSEMNVSTLELGDSALYLCASSEGVSGEKLFFGSGTQLSVL.

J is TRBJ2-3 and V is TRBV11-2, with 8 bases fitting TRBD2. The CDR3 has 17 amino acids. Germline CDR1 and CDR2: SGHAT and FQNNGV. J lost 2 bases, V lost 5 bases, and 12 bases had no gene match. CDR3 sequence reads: CASSRFRGGGNTDTQYF. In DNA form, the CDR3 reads TGTGCCAGCAGCCGATTTAGGGGCGGGGGGAACACAGATACGCAGTATTTT. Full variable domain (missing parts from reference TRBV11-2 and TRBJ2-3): EAGVAQSPRYKIIEKRQSVAFWCNPISGHATLYWYQQILGQGPKLLIQFQNNGVVDDSQLPKDRFSAERLKGVDSTLKIQPAKLEDSAVYLCASSRFRGGGNTDTQYFGPGTRLTVL.

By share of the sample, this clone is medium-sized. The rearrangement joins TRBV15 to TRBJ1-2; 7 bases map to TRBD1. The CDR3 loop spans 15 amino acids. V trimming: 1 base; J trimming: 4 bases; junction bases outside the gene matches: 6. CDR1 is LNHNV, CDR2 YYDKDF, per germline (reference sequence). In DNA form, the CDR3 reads TGTGCCACCAGCAGAGGAGGGACAGTAGGCTATGGCTACACCTTC. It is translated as CATSRGGTVGYGYTF.

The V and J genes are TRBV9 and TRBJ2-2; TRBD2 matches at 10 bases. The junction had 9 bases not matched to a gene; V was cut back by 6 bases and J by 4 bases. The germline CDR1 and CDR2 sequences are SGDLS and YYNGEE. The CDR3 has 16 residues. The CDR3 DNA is TGTGCCAGCAACCCCCGGGCTAGCGGGGGCACCGGGGAGCTGTTTTTT. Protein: CASNPRASGGTGELFF.

CDR3 region: CAWGRGEQFF. For the CDR3, the DNA is TGTGCCTGGGGGAGGGGTGAGCAGTTCTTC. The gene calls are TRBV30 and TRBJ2-1; 7 bases fit TRBD2. V lost 5 bases to trimming and J lost 9 bases; unmatched junction nucleotides: 1. The CDR3 runs to 10 residues. Germline CDR1 and CDR2: GTSNPN and SVGIG (reference sequence).

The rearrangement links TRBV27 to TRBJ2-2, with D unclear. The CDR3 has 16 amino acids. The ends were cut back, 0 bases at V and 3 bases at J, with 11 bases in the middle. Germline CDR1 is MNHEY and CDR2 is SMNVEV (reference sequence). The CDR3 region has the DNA TGTGCCAGCAGTTTATCGACCCGGTTGGACACCGGGGAGCTGTTTTTT. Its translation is CASSLSTRLDTGELFF.

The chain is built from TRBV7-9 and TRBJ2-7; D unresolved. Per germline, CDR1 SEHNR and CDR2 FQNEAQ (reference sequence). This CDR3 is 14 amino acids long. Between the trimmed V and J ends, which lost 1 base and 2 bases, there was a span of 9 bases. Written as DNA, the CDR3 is TGTGCCAGCAGCTTAGGCGGCAGAGCCTACGAGCAGTACTTC. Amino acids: CASSLGGRAYEQYF.

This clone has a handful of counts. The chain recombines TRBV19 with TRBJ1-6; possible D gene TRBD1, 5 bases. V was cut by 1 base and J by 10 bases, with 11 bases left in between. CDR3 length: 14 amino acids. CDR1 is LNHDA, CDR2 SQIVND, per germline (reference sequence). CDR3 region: CASSIGGVVSPLHF. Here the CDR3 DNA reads TGTGCCAGTAGTATAGGGGGGGTTGTCTCACCCCTCCACTTT.

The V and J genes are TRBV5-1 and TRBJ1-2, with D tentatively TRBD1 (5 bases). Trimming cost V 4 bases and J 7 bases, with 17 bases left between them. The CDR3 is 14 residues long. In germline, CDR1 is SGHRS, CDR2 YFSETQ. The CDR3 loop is CASSSGTPSGGYTF. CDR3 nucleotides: TGCGCCAGCAGCAGTGGGACTCCCTCGGGTGGCTACACCTTC.

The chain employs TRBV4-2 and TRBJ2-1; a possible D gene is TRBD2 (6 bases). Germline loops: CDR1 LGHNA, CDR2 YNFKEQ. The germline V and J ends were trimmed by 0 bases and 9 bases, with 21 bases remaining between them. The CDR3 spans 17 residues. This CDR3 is CASSQDGVRGSLGEQFF. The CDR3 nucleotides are TGTGCCAGCAGCCAAGACGGGGTCCGGGGGAGCCTCGGTGAGCAGTTCTTC.